Listed below are T cell receptor beta chains from one sample, sequenced in a study of molecular identifiers for immune sequencing clone quantification. One entry per CDR3 protein, called by TCRdb with MiXCR from the PCR reads. The sample consists of some 650,000 distinct CDR3 sequences, roughly 21% of them appearing once. The material sequenced was naive CD8+ T cells from blood, with Jurkat cell RNA spiked in. The source is a human donor in good health. Some libraries in this study had Jurkat cell RNA spiked in. Each CDR3 is given with its conserved first and last residue. Each record gives: V gene, CDR3 protein.

TRBV4-3	CASSQEKGVNYGYTF
TRBV18	CASSPPYGTNEKLFF
TRBV30	CAWSVLWGANEQYF
TRBV2	CASRAGGSGANVLTF
TRBV27	CASSLLGGQGEGGYTF
TRBV29-1	CSVIQTNEKLFF
TRBV13	CASSPSRLAGDEQYF
TRBV13	CASSDGTGVGTDTQYF
TRBV20-1	CSASFGAEQYF
TRBV7-2	CASSQTSGGLLSTDTQYF
TRBV7-9	CASSLVADTQYF
TRBV7-9	CASTPSRTGVRADTQYF
TRBV27	CASSLSRGWAYEQYF
TRBV6-6	CASNWDTTSYEQYF
TRBV7-9	CASSLGAARVAFF
TRBV19	CASSQGARAKNIQYF
TRBV7-7	CASSLVNSPETQYF
TRBV20-1	CSASDRSSGNTIYF
TRBV24-1	CATSDTGGSYNEQFF
TRBV20-1	CSARRTGGSSGAFF
TRBV25-1	CASDWGQGEAFF
TRBV9	CASSATYSGELFF
TRBV6-1	CASSEPDTGYGYTF
TRBV19	CASSISQGTNQPQHF
TRBV24-1	CATGGGGSYNEQFF
TRBV9	CASSVEGLAGVGANVLTF